Included here is one T cell receptor beta chain sequence, with context. What it binds is unknown. Healthy bone marrow donors made up the donors. The data derive from a study of cytomegalovirus exposure and HLA in healthy donors. Turning to the study itself: HLA-typed donors were the source of approximately 85 million unique TCRs held in an early data release.

Primers for the PCR totalled 60 Vbeta and 13 Jbeta. TCRdb's table, derived via immunoSEQ multiplex PCR, lists solely in-frame clones and lacks some. The repertoire includes 100,000 to 120,000 clones, about 83% of them detected once, and over 5% sits in the top ten. General study points: In a later analysis, TCR beta V- and J-gene trimming showed a link to a missense DCLRE1C variant.

Sequencing used PBMCs. The TCR was taken from a man aged 18 to 29 in good health and CMV-seronegative.

The CDR3 bases are TGTGCCAGCAGCTTGTTCTGGTGGCAGGTCAACACTGAAGCTTTCTTT. Translated, it gives CASSLFWWQVNTEAFF. The J gene is TRBJ1-1, the V gene TRBV4-2, with D unclear. The ends were cut back, 5 bases at V and 2 bases at J, with 18 bases in the middle. This CDR3 comprises 16 residues. Germline V lookup: CDR1 LGHNA, CDR2 YNFKEQ.